The entry that follows covers one T cell receptor (beta chain) sequence. Its antigen is unknown. Base qualities are missing; no much larger clone stands one base away. The source of the sample is a study of cytomegalovirus exposure and HLA in healthy donors (dated by TCRdb to about 2017). Context from the whole study: The roughly 700 repertoires of the first cohort and the 110 or so validation repertoires were produced on the same platform, according to a later analysis. The study combined high-throughput TCR immunosequencing, statistical association of individual TCRs with disease status, and machine learning to predict cytomegalovirus infection status. A separate validation cohort of roughly 130 different subjects was used in addition to the 666-subject first cohort. The study was designed to test whether signatures of past pathogen exposure could be identified by cataloging public T cell receptors. Overall study outcomes, separate from this receptor: A total of around 150 TCR beta chains were listed by the study as associated with cytomegalovirus. Subsequent analysis determined that TCRs grouped into clusters in the first cohort also showed a tendency toward co-occurrence across the roughly 110 validation repertoires, and about 94% of cluster scores exceeded 0. In vitro tests confirmed that a few of the cytomegalovirus-associated TCR beta chains recognize cytomegalovirus antigens. The authors suggested that the approach could potentially be generalized to other disease states and immunological phenotypes. Cytomegalovirus status was reported to be diagnosed by the classifier with high specificity and sensitivity in both the original and validation cohorts. The validation cohort had no HLA typing available for a later analysis, so co-occurrence within that cohort was assessed over all 130 or so repertoires. Most TCR sequences were seen in very few donors, while some public TCRs were found in many individuals.

The CDR3 runs 12 residues from the cysteine to the phenylalanine. Only the CDR3 DNA stays, 36 bases, in frame from base 1. For CDR1 and CDR2, the germline V gene lists LGHNA and YSLEER. Between the V and J ends, shortened by 5 bases and 2 bases respectively, the junction contains 5 bases. Library generation was performed with the immunoSEQ multiplex PCR assay. As for the authors' bioinformatics: To diagnose cytomegalovirus status from the catalog of TCR beta chain sequences, a statistical classification framework was built. TCRdb carries this immuneACCESS record with in-frame sequences only. Its versions omit some clonotypes, under half of them owing to an unresolved V gene in the studies checked, with the rest unexplained. V, J and clone size were drawn from that table, and D and trimming were deduced from the DNA. The sample has about 130,000 clones on record, 89% of them singletons. Together, the top ten hold approximately 9.2% of the sample.

Donors formed part of the validation cohort, which comprised about 130 subjects and was distinct from the first cohort of fewer than 750 subjects. The receptor chain draws on TRBV4-3 and TRBJ2-3; the D gene lacks a confident call. The sequenced sample was PBMCs. The TCR comes from a woman under 30 in good health and CMV-seropositive. The DNA is as follows: TGCGCCAGCAGCTCCTCCACAGATACGCAGTATTTT. Translated, this gives CASSSSTDTQYF.